Listed below are T cell receptor beta chains from one sample, sequenced in a study of T cell changes during pregnancy in multiple sclerosis. Assay: immunoSEQ multiplex PCR; the TCRdb copy retains only in-frame clones and omits some. The data hold roughly 120,000 clones, with 80% to 95% observed a single time. The source material was peripheral blood, sampled in the third trimester of pregnancy. These TCRs come from a female donor with multiple sclerosis, enrolled in a pregnancy study. CDR3s include the opening cysteine and the closing phenylalanine or tryptophan. The D gene is left open where the match is weak. Clone size is shown for a subset of rows, as once, few, many or a class of expanded clone.

d_gene,j_gene,v_gene,abundance,CDR3aa,CDR3nt
TRBD2,TRBJ2-1,TRBV5-1,.,CASSTGTSNYNEQFF,TGCGCCAGCAGCACAGGGACTAGCAATTACAATGAGCAGTTCTTC
TRBD1,TRBJ1-5,TRBV2,.,CASSDPGQGYQPQHF,TGTGCCAGCAGTGACCCGGGACAGGGTTATCAGCCCCAGCATTTT
.,TRBJ2-2,TRBV7-2,.,CASSSKGLYTGELFF,TGTGCCAGCAGCTCCAAGGGACTGTACACCGGGGAGCTGTTTTTT
.,TRBJ1-4,TRBV7-2,.,CASSDTPRDPTNEKLFF,TGTGCCAGCAGCGATACCCCCAGGGATCCAACTAATGAAAAACTGTTTTTT
TRBD1,TRBJ2-7,TRBV4-2,.,CASSQVGTEVYEQYF,TGTGCCAGCAGCCAAGTAGGGACAGAGGTCTACGAGCAGTACTTC
.,TRBJ2-7,TRBV5-1,.,CASSLVQGYEQYF,TGCGCCAGCAGCTTGGTCCAGGGCTACGAGCAGTACTTC
TRBD1,TRBJ1-1,TRBV5-1,.,CASSRGQGYEAFF,TGCGCCAGCAGCCGGGGACAGGGCTACGAAGCTTTCTTT
.,TRBJ1-6,TRBV25-1,.,CASSARGGSPLHF,TGTGCCAGCAGTGCAAGGGGGGGTTCACCCCTCCACTTT
.,TRBJ1-5,TRBV5-1,.,CASSYTGDRNQPQHF,TGCGCCAGCAGCTATACAGGAGACCGCAATCAGCCCCAGCATTTT
.,TRBJ1-1,TRBV7-2,.,CASSNPVVTGNTEAFF,TGTGCCAGCAGTAATCCAGTTGTCACAGGGAACACTGAAGCTTTCTTT
.,TRBJ2-7,TRBV5-6,once,CASNLDTSYEQYF,TGTGCCAGCAACCTCGACACCTCCTACGAGCAGTACTTC
.,TRBJ2-5,TRBV11-1,.,CASTQTLETQYF,TGTGCCAGCACCCAAACTCTGGAGACCCAGTACTTC
.,TRBJ1-2,TRBV5-1,.,CASSQEGSGYGYTF,TGCGCCAGCAGCCAAGAGGGTTCCGGATATGGCTACACCTTC
TRBD1,TRBJ1-1,TRBV2,.,CASRLRQGADTEAFF,TGTGCCAGCAGGCTCCGACAGGGGGCGGACACTGAAGCTTTCTTT
.,TRBJ1-1,TRBV12-5,few,CASALEVTEAFF,TGTGCCTCCGCCCTCGAGGTGACTGAAGCTTTCTTT
.,TRBJ1-3,TRBV9,.,CASSVAGDSGNTIYF,TGTGCCAGCAGCGTAGCAGGGGATTCTGGAAACACCATATATTTT
.,TRBJ2-6,TRBV7-2,.,CASSLGQPGANVLTF,TGTGCCAGCAGCTTAGGACAGCCAGGGGCCAACGTCCTGACTTTC
TRBD2,TRBJ2-7,TRBV7-9,.,CASSPGGEQYF,TGTGCCAGCAGCCCGGGGGGGGAGCAGTACTTC
TRBD1,TRBJ2-7,TRBV6-5,.,CASSYAGTGLYEQYF,TGTGCCAGCAGTTATGCCGGGACAGGGTTATACGAGCAGTACTTC
TRBD1,TRBJ1-4,TRBV19,.,CASSPGQDEKLFF,TGTGCCAGTAGTCCGGGACAGGATGAAAAACTGTTTTTT
.,TRBJ2-2,TRBV9,once,CASSVRQRAGELFF,TGTGCCAGCAGCGTCAGACAGCGGGCCGGGGAGCTGTTTTTT
TRBD2,TRBJ2-1,TRBV10-2,.,CASLASGGDNEQFF,TGCGCCAGCTTGGCTAGCGGAGGGGACAATGAGCAGTTCTTC
TRBD2,TRBJ2-5,TRBV30,.,CAWSVSGGALKTQYF,TGTGCCTGGAGTGTAAGCGGGGGGGCTTTAAAGACCCAGTACTTC
TRBD2,TRBJ2-3,TRBV4-1,.,CASSQTVAGGYDTQYF,TGCGCCAGCAGCCAAACGGTAGCGGGAGGGTACGATACGCAGTATTTT
.,TRBJ1-2,TRBV5-6,.,CASSLGQSYGYTF,TGTGCCAGCAGCTTGGGGCAGTCCTATGGCTACACCTTC
TRBD2,TRBJ2-2,TRBV9,.,CASSVAASGSAGELFF,TGTGCCAGCAGCGTAGCAGCTAGCGGGAGTGCGGGGGAGCTGTTTTTT
TRBD1,TRBJ2-1,TRBV4-1,.,CASSQGDSPTYNEQFF,TGCGCCAGCAGCCAAGGGGACAGCCCTACCTACAATGAGCAGTTCTTC
TRBD1,TRBJ2-2,TRBV7-2,.,CASRRGGANTGELFF,TGTGCCAGCAGACGAGGGGGCGCGAACACCGGGGAGCTGTTTTTT
.,TRBJ2-4,TRBV30,.,CAWGGGGAWNIQYF,TGTGCCTGGGGAGGAGGGGGCGCCTGGAACATTCAGTACTTC
.,TRBJ1-2,TRBV29-1,.,CSVEDSGDPTYGYTF,TGCAGCGTTGAAGATTCGGGGGACCCTACCTATGGCTACACCTTC
TRBD1,TRBJ2-5,TRBV7-7,.,CASSLGSGTGGETQYF,TGTGCCAGCAGCTTAGGAAGCGGGACAGGGGGAGAGACCCAGTACTTC
.,TRBJ2-2,TRBV7-7,few,CASSPWGGQSTGELFF,TGTGCCAGCAGCCCCTGGGGGGGGCAATCCACCGGGGAGCTGTTTTTT
.,TRBJ1-2,TRBV7-9,.,CASRPGTGGGYTF,TGTGCCAGCAGGCCCGGGACGGGAGGCGGCTACACCTTC
.,TRBJ2-1,TRBV11-1,.,CASSSTGQIFSYNEQFF,TGTGCCAGCAGCTCAACGGGACAAATCTTCTCCTACAATGAGCAGTTCTTC
.,TRBJ2-1,TRBV7-3,.,CASSILPQESKFF,TGTGCCAGCAGCATATTACCTCAGGAAAGCAAGTTCTTC
.,TRBJ1-4,TRBV7-9,.,CASSFGHGTNEKLFF,TGTGCCAGCAGCTTCGGACACGGAACTAATGAAAAACTGTTTTTT
.,TRBJ2-2,TRBV28,.,CASSPGLGGELFF,TGTGCCAGCAGTCCCGGACTGGGCGGGGAGCTGTTTTTT
TRBD1,TRBJ1-5,TRBV7-9,.,CASSSQGGSQPQHF,TGTGCCAGCAGCTCCCAGGGGGGATCTCAGCCCCAGCATTTT
TRBD1,TRBJ2-2,TRBV27,.,CASSPQGAYTGELFF,TGTGCCAGCAGCCCCCAGGGGGCTTACACCGGGGAGCTGTTTTTT
TRBD1,TRBJ1-2,TRBV19,.,CASSINRGVYTF,TGTGCCAGTAGTATCAACAGGGGAGTATACACCTTC
.,TRBJ1-6,TRBV9,.,CASSGGGSYNSPLHF,TGTGCCAGCAGCGGAGGAGGGTCCTATAATTCACCCCTCCACTTT
TRBD2,TRBJ2-3,TRBV18,.,CASSPLAGGITDTQYF,TGTGCCAGCTCACCACTAGCGGGAGGGATCACAGATACGCAGTATTTT
TRBD1,TRBJ2-7,TRBV7-2,few,CASSFGQGPYEQYF,TGTGCCAGCAGCTTCGGACAGGGTCCCTACGAGCAGTACTTC
TRBD1,TRBJ1-5,TRBV30,.,CAWSGQTGEDQPQHF,TGTGCCTGGAGTGGGCAGACAGGGGAGGACCAGCCCCAGCATTTT
TRBD1,TRBJ2-1,TRBV27,.,CASSPERPGTAVYNEQFF,TGTGCCAGCAGCCCTGAACGGCCCGGGACAGCAGTTTACAATGAGCAGTTCTTC
TRBD1,TRBJ2-5,TRBV5-1,.,CASSPGDRAWETQYF,TGCGCCAGCAGCCCGGGGGACAGGGCCTGGGAGACCCAGTACTTC
TRBD2,TRBJ2-1,TRBV15,.,CATSRDGRVGDEQFF,TGTGCCACCAGCAGAGATGGGAGGGTGGGGGATGAGCAGTTCTTC
TRBD1,TRBJ2-7,TRBV29-1,.,CSVEDPGTGRYEQYF,TGCAGCGTTGAAGACCCTGGGACAGGCAGATACGAGCAGTACTTC
.,TRBJ2-7,TRBV25-1,.,CASGGDFPYEQYF,TGTGCCAGCGGCGGGGACTTTCCCTACGAGCAGTACTTC
.,TRBJ1-4,TRBV5-5,.,CASSLSVVGGLFF,TGTGCCAGCAGCTTATCTGTCGTAGGCGGACTGTTTTTT
.,TRBJ2-7,TRBV28,.,CASSSSDRLKYEQYF,TGTGCCAGCAGTTCCTCCGACAGGTTGAAATACGAGCAGTACTTC
.,TRBJ1-6,TRBV15,.,CATSRAEAGRVSPLHF,TGTGCCACCAGCAGAGCGGAGGCAGGGAGGGTTTCACCCCTCCACTTT
.,TRBJ2-1,TRBV5-4,.,CASSSDRSIYNEQFF,TGTGCCAGCAGCTCGGACAGATCCATCTACAATGAGCAGTTCTTC
.,TRBJ1-3,TRBV2,.,CASSAGAGNTIYF,TGTGCCAGCAGTGCTGGGGCAGGAAACACCATATATTTT
.,TRBJ1-1,TRBV28,.,CASIGWGGRRDLKAFF,TGTGCCAGCATTGGGTGGGGGGGACGGAGGGACCTTAAAGCTTTCTTT